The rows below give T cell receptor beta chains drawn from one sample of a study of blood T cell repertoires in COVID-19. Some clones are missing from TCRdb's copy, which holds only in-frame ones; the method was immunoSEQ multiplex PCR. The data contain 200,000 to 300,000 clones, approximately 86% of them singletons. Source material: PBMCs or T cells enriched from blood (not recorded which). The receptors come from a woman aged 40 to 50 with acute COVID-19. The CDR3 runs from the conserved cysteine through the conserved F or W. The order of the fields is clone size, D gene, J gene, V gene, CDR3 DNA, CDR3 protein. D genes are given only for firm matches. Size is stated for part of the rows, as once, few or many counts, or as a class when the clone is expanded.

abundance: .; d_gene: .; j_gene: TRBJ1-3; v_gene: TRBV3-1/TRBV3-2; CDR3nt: TGTGCCAGCAGCTCCGACATCACCCCTGGAAACACCATATATTTT; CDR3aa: CASSSDITPGNTIYF
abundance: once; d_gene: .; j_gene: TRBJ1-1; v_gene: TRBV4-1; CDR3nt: TGCGCCAGCAGCCAAGATCGTGTGAACACTGAAGCTTTCTTT; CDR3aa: CASSQDRVNTEAFF
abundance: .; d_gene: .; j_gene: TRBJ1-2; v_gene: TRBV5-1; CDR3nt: TGCGCCAGCAGCCGGGGGGTACACTATGGCTACACCTTC; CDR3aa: CASSRGVHYGYTF
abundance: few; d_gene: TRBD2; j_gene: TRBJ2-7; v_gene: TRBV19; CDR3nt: TGTGCCAGTAGTCGACGGAGTGGGCGGGAGGGAATCTACGAGCAGTACTTC; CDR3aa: CASSRRSGREGIYEQYF
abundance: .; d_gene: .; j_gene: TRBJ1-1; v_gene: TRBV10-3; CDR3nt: TGTGCCATCAGCCTCACAGGGCTGAACACTGAAGCTTTCTTT; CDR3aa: CAISLTGLNTEAFF
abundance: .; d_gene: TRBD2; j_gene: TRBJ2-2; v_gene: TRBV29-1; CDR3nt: TGCAGCACACGGACTAGCGGGAGTTCGAACACCGGGGAGCTGTTTTTT; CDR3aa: CSTRTSGSSNTGELFF
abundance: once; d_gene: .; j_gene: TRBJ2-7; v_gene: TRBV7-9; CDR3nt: TGTGCCAGCAGCTCTCCAGCCTACGAGCAGTACTTC; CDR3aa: CASSSPAYEQYF
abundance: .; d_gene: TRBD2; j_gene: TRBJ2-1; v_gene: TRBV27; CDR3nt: TGTGCCAGCAGTTTAACGGGAGGGGCCTATGAGCAGTTCTTC; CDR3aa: CASSLTGGAYEQFF
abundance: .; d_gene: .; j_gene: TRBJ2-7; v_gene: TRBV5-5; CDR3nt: TGTGCCAGCAGCCCCCAGCGGGTCCCCTACGAGCAGTACTTC; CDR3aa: CASSPQRVPYEQYF
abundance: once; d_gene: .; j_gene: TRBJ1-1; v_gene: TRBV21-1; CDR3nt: TGTGCCAGCAGCAAAGCCGACAGGGTAAATACTGAAGCTTTCTTT; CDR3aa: CASSKADRVNTEAFF
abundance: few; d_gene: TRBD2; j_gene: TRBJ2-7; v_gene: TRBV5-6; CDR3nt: TGTGCCAGCAGCTTGGCGGGGGGCTCCTACGAGCAGTACTTC; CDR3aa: CASSLAGGSYEQYF
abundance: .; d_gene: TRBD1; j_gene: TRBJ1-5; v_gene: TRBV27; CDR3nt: TGTGCCAGCAGTCGAATAACAGGGGAACAGCCCCAGCATTTT; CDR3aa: CASSRITGEQPQHF
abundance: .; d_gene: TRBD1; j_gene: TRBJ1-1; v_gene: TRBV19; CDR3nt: TGTGCCAGTAGCTCGGACAGGGGCGCTGAAGCTTTCTTT; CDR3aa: CASSSDRGAEAFF
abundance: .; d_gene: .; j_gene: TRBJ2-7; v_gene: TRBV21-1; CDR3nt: TGTGCCAGCAGCAAAGGGACTAGCGGGACGTCTACATACGAGCAGTACTTC; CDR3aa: CASSKGTSGTSTYEQYF
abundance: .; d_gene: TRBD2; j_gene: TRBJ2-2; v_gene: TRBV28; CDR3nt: TGTGCCAGCAGTTTACTCGCGGGAGTATCCGCCGGGGAGCTGTTTTTT; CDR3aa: CASSLLAGVSAGELFF
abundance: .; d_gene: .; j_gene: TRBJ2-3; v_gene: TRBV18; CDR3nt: TGTGCCAGCTCACCCATCGGGGACCGGGGGGATACGCAGTATTTT; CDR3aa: CASSPIGDRGDTQYF
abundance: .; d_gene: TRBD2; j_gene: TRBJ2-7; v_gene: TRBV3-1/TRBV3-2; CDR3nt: TGTGCCAGCAGCCAAGAGGCTAGCGGAGGGGAGCAGTACTTC; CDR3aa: CASSQEASGGEQYF
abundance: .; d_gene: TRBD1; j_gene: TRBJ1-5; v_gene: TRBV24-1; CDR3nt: TGTGCCACCAGCGCCAGGGACAGTTTGAATCAGCCCCAGCATTTT; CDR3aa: CATSARDSLNQPQHF
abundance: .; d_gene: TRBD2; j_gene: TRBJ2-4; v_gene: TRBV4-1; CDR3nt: TGCGCCAGCAGCCAGAGGCGGGAGGAGGCTAAAAACATTCAGTACTTC; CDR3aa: CASSQRREEAKNIQYF
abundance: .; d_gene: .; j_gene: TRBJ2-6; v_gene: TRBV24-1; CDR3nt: TGTGCCACCAGTGACCCCAGGTCCTCTGGGGCCAACGTCCTGACTTTC; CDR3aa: CATSDPRSSGANVLTF
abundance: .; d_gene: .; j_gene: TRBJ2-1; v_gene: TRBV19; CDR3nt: TGTGCCAGTAGTATACCTAGCGAGAACCACAATGAGCAGTTCTTC; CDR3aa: CASSIPSENHNEQFF
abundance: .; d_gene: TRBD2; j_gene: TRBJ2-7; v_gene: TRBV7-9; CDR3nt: TGTGCCAGCAGCGTCGGGACTAGCTACGAGCAGTACTTC; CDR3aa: CASSVGTSYEQYF
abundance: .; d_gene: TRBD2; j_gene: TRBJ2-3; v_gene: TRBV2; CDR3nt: TGTGCCAGCAGTGAAGTAGTAAGGACTAGCTATCGAGATACGCAGTATTTT; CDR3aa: CASSEVVRTSYRDTQYF
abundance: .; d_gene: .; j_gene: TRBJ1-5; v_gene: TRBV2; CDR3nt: TGTGCCAGCAGTGAACTTGGCAGGGCCTATAGCAATCAGCCCCAGCATTTT; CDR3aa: CASSELGRAYSNQPQHF